This is a list of T cell receptor beta chains from one sample in a study of T cells in localized non-small cell lung cancer. Clones were read by immunoSEQ multiplex PCR, and TCRdb kept only the in-frame ones, dropping some. The repertoire holds about 59,000 clones, with around nine tenths as singletons. Sequencing was performed on peripheral blood, taken before any cancer treatment. These receptors came from a man between 40 and 70 years old with stage I squamous cell lung carcinoma. Each CDR3 is given with its conserved first and last residue. A D gene is named only where the DNA matches it firmly. Size is stated for part of the rows, as once, few or many counts, or as a class when the clone is expanded.

j_call v_call d_call clone_size cdr3_nt cdr3_aa
TRBJ2-7 TRBV18 TRBD2 NA TGTGCCAGCTCACTTCCCGGAACTAGCGGCTACGAGCAGTACTTC CASSLPGTSGYEQYF
TRBJ2-5 TRBV28 NA NA TGTGCCAGCAGTTTCAGAGGGGTTAGGGAGACCCAGTACTTC CASSFRGVRETQYF
TRBJ2-3 TRBV5-4 NA NA TGTGCCACCGTAGCAGGTGGGAGGACAGATACGCAGTATTTT CATVAGGRTDTQYF
TRBJ2-5 TRBV19 NA NA TGTGCCAGTAGTCGAGTCAGCGGAGGTGCCCATCAAGAGACCCAGTACTTC CASSRVSGGAHQETQYF
TRBJ1-3 TRBV7-2 NA NA TGTGCCAGCAGAGGGGGTGGAGCGGGGGCAGGAAACACCATATATTTT CASRGGGAGAGNTIYF
TRBJ1-1 TRBV9 NA NA TGTGCCAGCAGCGTAGGGGGCAGGGAGCTTACGACTGAAGCTTTCTTT CASSVGGRELTTEAFF
TRBJ2-7 TRBV4-2 NA NA TGTGCCAGCAGCCAAGATAACAGGGAACCCTACGAGCAGTACTTC CASSQDNREPYEQYF
TRBJ2-2 TRBV30 NA NA TGTGCCTGGAGTGTAATCCATCTAAGCCGGGAGCTGTTTTTT CAWSVIHLSRELFF
TRBJ2-7 TRBV28 NA NA TGTGCCAGCAGTTTGGTCCTTGCGGGCGAGCAGTACTTC CASSLVLAGEQYF
TRBJ2-3 TRBV2 NA NA TGTGCCAGCCGGGGGGACAGAGTTAGCACAGATACGCAGTATTTT CASRGDRVSTDTQYF
TRBJ2-3 TRBV7-7 NA once TGTGCTAGCAGCCCCGGGACCCTCTCAGATACGCAGTATTTT CASSPGTLSDTQYF
TRBJ2-7 TRBV19 TRBD2 NA TGTGCCAGTGGACCTCTAGCGGGAGGACATAGCGAGCAGTACTTC CASGPLAGGHSEQYF
TRBJ1-1 TRBV7-9 NA NA TGTGCCAGCAGCCAGGTTCGGAACACTGAAGCTTTCTTT CASSQVRNTEAFF
TRBJ2-5 TRBV5-1 NA NA TGCGCCAGCAGCCGGGCTTTAGAGACCCAGTACTTC CASSRALETQYF
TRBJ2-5 TRBV15 NA NA TGTGCCACCAGCACCCCGGGATCTAATGCGGAGACCCAGTACTTC CATSTPGSNAETQYF
TRBJ2-2 TRBV6-1 NA NA TGTGCCAGCCGACTCCGGATTGCACTGGGCGGGGAGCTGTTTTTT CASRLRIALGGELFF
TRBJ1-5 TRBV28 TRBD1 NA TGTGCCAGCAGACCGACAGGGGGCTTGGAAAGTCAGCCCCAGCATTTT CASRPTGGLESQPQHF
TRBJ2-1 TRBV28 TRBD2 NA TGTGCCAGCAGTTTATGGGAACTAGCGGGAGGGCCTGGTGAGCAGTTCTTC CASSLWELAGGPGEQFF